The next 22 T cell receptor beta chains were all read from a single sample in a study of blood T cell repertoires in COVID-19. Here immunoSEQ multiplex PCR was the method, and the copy in TCRdb shows in-frame clones only, minus some. The table records around 240,000 clones, approximately 83% of them present only once. Specimen: PBMCs or T cells enriched from blood (not recorded which). The receptor source for this set is a woman aged 45-65 years who had recovered from COVID-19.

V is TRBV18 and J is TRBJ1-2; a weak D match, TRBD1 (6 bases). This CDR3 spans 14 amino acids. Per the germline V gene, CDR1 is KGHSH and CDR2 is LQKENI. Trimming stripped 5 bases from V and 3 bases from J, with 13 bases between. This CDR3 is CASSSTGNDYGYTF. The CDR3 DNA reads as TGTGCCAGCTCATCCACAGGGAATGACTATGGCTACACCTTC.

This rearrangement joins TRBV5-8 to TRBJ2-1; a weak D match, TRBD2 (6 bases). Germline CDR1 is SGHTS and CDR2 is YDEGEE. The CDR3 sequence is 13 residues long. The ends were cut back, 3 bases at V and 4 bases at J, with 8 bases in the middle. The CDR3 DNA reads TGTGCCAGCAGCTCGGGACTGTACAATGAGCAGTTCTTC. Encoded protein: CASSSGLYNEQFF.

Only one count was recorded for this clone. The chain has TRBV19 and TRBJ1-1; perhaps TRBD1 as D (5 bases). Germline V gene data show CDR1 as LNHDA and CDR2 as SQIVND (reference sequence). V was pared by 3 bases and J by 5 bases, with 16 bases between. This CDR3 has 15 amino acids. Here the CDR3 DNA reads TGTGCCAGTAGTATCCCCCGGGCAGGGAATACTGAAGCTTTCTTT. Translated: CASSIPRAGNTEAFF. Looking up the rest from reference TRBV19 and TRBJ1-1 gives the full variable domain: DGGITQSPKYLFRKEGQNVTLSCEQNLNHDAMYWYRQDPGQGLRLIYYSQIVNDFQKGDIAEGYSVSREKKESFPLTVTSAQKNPTAFYLCASSIPRAGNTEAFFGQGTRLTVV.

The rearrangement uses TRBV19 and TRBJ1-1, with TRBD1 as a possible D gene (6 bases). The CDR3 runs to 12 residues. V was pared by 5 bases and J by 7 bases, with 11 bases between. CDR1 is LNHDA and CDR2 is SQIVND in the germline V gene (reference sequence). The CDR3: CASSPRGHEAFF. CDR3 nucleotides: TGTGCCAGTAGTCCCAGGGGACATGAAGCTTTCTTT.

The chain joins TRBV15 to TRBJ2-5; tentatively, D is TRBD2 (5 bases). Germline V gene lookup returns CDR1 LNHNV and CDR2 YYDKDF (reference sequence). This CDR3 has 13 amino acids. Trimming took off 6 bases at V and 6 bases at J, with 14 bases between the two ends. The CDR3, as DNA: TGTGCCACCAGGGAGGACTCTCATAAGACCCAGTACTTC. The encoded protein is CATREDSHKTQYF.

This rearrangement joins TRBV28 to TRBJ1-1; the D is unclear. Trimming removed 7 bases from V and 9 bases from J, with 15 bases in between. The CDR3 has 12 residues. CDR1 MDHEN and CDR2 SYDVKM come from the germline V gene. CDR3 sequence (DNA): TGTGCCAGCACCCCCGGAGGTGTTAAAGCTTTCTTT. Protein sequence: CASTPGGVKAFF.

This chain uses TRBV28 with TRBJ2-6; a weak D match, TRBD2 (5 bases). Trimming left V 7 bases short and J 0 bases short, with 10 bases between. The CDR3 is made up of 15 amino acids. Germline loops: CDR1 MDHEN, CDR2 SYDVKM. The CDR3 sequence is CASNFGSSGANVLTF. CDR3 coding DNA: TGTGCCAGCAATTTTGGGAGCTCTGGGGCCAACGTCCTGACTTTC.

V and J are TRBV7-9 and TRBJ1-2; 7 bases are shared with TRBD1. V trimming: 2 bases; J trimming: 8 bases; junction bases outside the gene matches: 8. The CDR3 covers 14 residues. Per germline, CDR1 SEHNR and CDR2 FQNEAQ (reference sequence). For the CDR3, the DNA is TGTGCCAGCAGCTTACCGGGACAGAGGAGCGGCTACACCTTC. Translation: CASSLPGQRSGYTF.

This clone came up a few times. Other DNA sequences in the sample encode the same CDR3. The chain is built from TRBV25-1 and TRBJ1-1; a weak D match, TRBD1 (5 bases). The germline V gene has CDR1 MGHDK and CDR2 SYGVNS. V was cut by 0 bases and J by 5 bases, with 10 bases left in between. This CDR3 has 14 amino acids. The CDR3 loop is CASSEYQEGTEAFF. Written as DNA, the CDR3 is TGTGCCAGCAGTGAATATCAGGAGGGGACTGAAGCTTTCTTT.

The sample holds one count of this clone. The CDR3 loop is CAISESGGSNQPQHF. CDR3 DNA sequence: TGTGCCATCAGTGAGTCGGGGGGTAGCAATCAGCCCCAGCATTTT. The chain is built from TRBV10-3 and TRBJ1-5, with a weak D call TRBD1 (5 bases). The CDR3 runs to 15 residues. V was trimmed by 0 bases and J by 0 bases, leaving 6 bases between them. Germline CDR1 and CDR2: ENHRY and SYGVKD.

The chain uses TRBV11-2 and TRBJ1-4; a weak D match, TRBD1 (5 bases). This CDR3 spans 13 amino acids. The V and J ends lost 3 bases and 8 bases respectively, with 10 bases between them. Germline assignment: CDR1 SGHAT and CDR2 FQNNGV. CDR3 region: CASSFQGVEKLFF. DNA for the CDR3: TGTGCCAGCAGCTTCCAGGGTGTGGAAAAACTGTTTTTT.

This chain joins TRBV19 and TRBJ1-5; TRBD1 aligns across 10 bases. Trimming cost V 5 bases and J 5 bases; bases outside gene matches: 6. The germline V gene has CDR1 LNHDA and CDR2 SQIVND (reference sequence). The CDR3 contains 15 residues. The CDR3 DNA is TGTGCCAGTAGTCCTTGGACAGGGGGTCATCAGCCCCAGCATTTT. Residues: CASSPWTGGHQPQHF. Combining the CDR3 with reference TRBV19 and TRBJ1-5 gives the whole variable domain DGGITQSPKYLFRKEGQNVTLSCEQNLNHDAMYWYRQDPGQGLRLIYYSQIVNDFQKGDIAEGYSVSREKKESFPLTVTSAQKNPTAFYLCASSPWTGGHQPQHFGDGTRLSIL.

This clone was detected only once. V and J are TRBV3-1 (or the pseudogene TRBV3-2) and TRBJ1-5, with D possibly TRBD1 on 6 matching bases. The V end was cut by 4 bases, the J end by 5 bases, with 15 bases between. This CDR3 has 15 residues. Germline V gene lookup returns CDR1 LGHDT and CDR2 YNNKEL (reference sequence). The CDR3 sequence: CASSRGQGRDQPQHF. In DNA, the CDR3 is TGTGCCAGCAGCCGCGGTCAGGGGAGGGATCAGCCCCAGCATTTT.

The chain combines TRBV3-1 (or the pseudogene TRBV3-2) with TRBJ2-3; D is perhaps TRBD2 (5 bases). CDR1 and CDR2 (germline): LGHDT, YNNKEL (reference sequence). V was shortened by 0 bases and J by 1 base, with 23 bases between the two germline ends. The CDR3 runs to 20 residues. CDR3 DNA sequence: TGTGCCAGCAGCCAAGAAGGGATATCGGAGGTACGGGGTGGCACAGATACGCAGTATTTT. Translating gives CASSQEGISEVRGGTDTQYF.

The V gene is TRBV9, the J gene TRBJ2-3; 10 bases are shared with TRBD2. From germline, CDR1 is SGDLS and CDR2 YYNGEE. The trim removed 0 bases at V and 4 bases at J, leaving 2 bases unmatched. The CDR3 runs to 15 residues. The CDR3 coding sequence is TGTGCCAGCAGCGTAGTCCTAGCGGGAGCAGATACGCAGTATTTT. The encoded protein is CASSVVLAGADTQYF.

The CDR3 loop reads CASSLFFGQNSGNTIYF. Written as DNA, the CDR3 is TGTGCCAGCAGCTTATTCTTTGGGCAGAACTCTGGAAACACCATATATTTT. The chain has TRBV7-9 and TRBJ1-3; D ambiguous. The CDR3 length is 17 residues. Per the germline V gene, CDR1 is SEHNR and CDR2 is FQNEAQ (reference sequence). V was clipped by 2 bases and J by 0 bases, with 14 bases between them.

The J gene is TRBJ2-5, the V gene TRBV24-1, with TRBD2 matching 12 bases. CDR3 length: 16 amino acids. Germline values: CDR1 KGHDR, CDR2 SFDVKD. With 4 bases clipped from V and 7 bases from J, the junction kept 9 bases outside the gene matches. CDR3 DNA sequence: TGTGCCACCAGTGAGTCTAGCGGGAGGGCCCTGGGGACCCAGTACTTC. It codes for CATSESSGRALGTQYF.

V gene TRBV27 combines with J gene TRBJ2-2, with D possibly matching TRBD1 (5 bases). Germline V gives CDR1 MNHEY, CDR2 SMNVEV (reference sequence). The CDR3 totals 14 residues. Trimming took off 2 bases at V and 2 bases at J, with 6 bases between the two ends. In DNA, the CDR3 is TGTGCCAGCAGTTTACAGGGAAACACCGGGGAGCTGTTTTTT. Amino acids: CASSLQGNTGELFF.

The count of this clone is one. J is TRBJ1-2 and V is TRBV7-9; a possible D gene is TRBD1 (6 bases). Looked up from germline, CDR1 is SEHNR and CDR2 is FQNEAQ (reference sequence). The ends were cut back, 3 bases at V and 8 bases at J, with 22 bases in the middle. CDR3 length: 16 residues. The CDR3 region is CASSFHLPDRRGGYTF. The CDR3, as DNA: TGTGCCAGCAGCTTTCATCTACCTGACAGGCGAGGAGGCTACACCTTC.

J is TRBJ2-3 and V is TRBV11-1; the match to TRBD2 covers 14 bases. The CDR3 spans 15 residues. Germline V gives CDR1 SGHAT, CDR2 FQDESV (reference sequence). J lost 5 bases, V lost 6 bases, and 4 bases had no gene match. CDR3 coding DNA: TGTGCCAGCAGTTCGGGACTAGCGGGAGTAGATACGCAGTATTTT. Protein product: CASSSGLAGVDTQYF.

V usage is TRBV11-2 and J usage is TRBJ2-3, with 9 bases lining up with TRBD2. The CDR3 runs to 16 residues. V gave up 1 base and J gave up 6 bases; unmatched junction bases: 8. Germline values: CDR1 SGHAT, CDR2 FQNNGV. The CDR3 reads CASSLVFGTSSDTQYF. CDR3 coding DNA: TGTGCCAGCAGCTTAGTTTTCGGGACTAGCAGCGATACGCAGTATTTT.

The DNA for the CDR3 is TGTGCCAGCAGCATGGGACTAGCGGGTACCGGGGAGCTGTTTTTT. Residues: CASSMGLAGTGELFF. V is TRBV7-3 and J is TRBJ2-2; TRBD2 agrees at 12 bases. The V gene end was trimmed by 5 bases and the J gene end by 5 bases; junction bases not matched to a gene: 3. This CDR3 spans 15 amino acids. The germline V gene encodes CDR1 SGHTA and CDR2 FQGTGA.